What follows describes a single T cell receptor (beta chain). Its antigen is not yet known. Base qualities are not at hand, and no much larger clone is one base apart. Ficoll-Paque density gradient centrifugation was used to isolate PBMCs. This sample is drawn from a study of T-cell memory formation after mild COVID-19 (dated by TCRdb to the early 2020s). In terms of the full investigation: Most TCR sequence clusters were specific to one of the two donors. In a couple of donors, T-cell clones that expanded and contracted after mild COVID-19 were followed by sequencing TCRalpha and TCRbeta repertoires longitudinally. Two young, previously healthy adult volunteers, one female and one male, were included in the cohort. Study-level results and caveats: Only a couple of mild cases were covered in the study, and larger cohorts including severe cases with pre-infection samples were considered necessary. Contracting CD4+ clones were found mainly in CM and EM memory subsets, while CD8+ clones were enriched in EMRA. Balanced CD4/CD8 phenotypes were observed for clones contracting from day 15 to 85, whereas a bias towards CD4+ was observed for a second wave of clones expanding from day 15 to 37. Some responding clones were found in pre-infection memory, which suggests that pre-existing cross-reactive memory T cells took part in the SARS-CoV-2 response. The second-wave clones that peaked on day 37 were not confirmed to be SARS-CoV-2 specific.

CDR3 length: 16 amino acids, cysteine to phenylalanine. Only the CDR3 DNA stays, 48 bases, in frame from base 1. Deletion took 3 bases off V and 0 bases off J, with a span of 12 bases between the germline ends. CDR1 SGHTA and CDR2 FQGNSA were looked up in the germline V gene. The sample was run on an Illumina NovaSeq 6000. Using 5'RACE with constant-segment primers, TCRalpha and TCRbeta cDNA libraries were constructed, with sample barcodes and unique molecular identifiers added in the process. RNA was extracted from every sample with Trizol reagent. Amplification of the libraries took two PCR steps, and the second step added a second sample barcode plus Illumina TruSeq adapters. Sequencing of the libraries was done on an Illumina NovaSeq, producing 2 x 150 bp paired-end reads. The study's own analysis went as follows. Demultiplexing of reads and collapsing into UMI-guided consensus sequences were performed with migec v1.2.7. Using mixcr v2.1.11, UMI consensuses were aligned to TRA and TRB V and J templates and then assembled into clonotypes. A clonotype was counted as expanded or contracted only when both edgeR and NoisET called the clonotype significant, with the noise models trained on biological replicates. For edgeR calls, the thresholds were a false discovery rate-adjusted p below 0.01 and a log2 fold-change of 1. As an exploratory analysis of dynamics, PCA with hierarchical clustering was applied to max-normalized trajectories of the 1000 most abundant clonotypes. Each responding clone was given a CD4 or CD8 phenotype based on the CD4+ and CD8+ repertoires, which had been sequenced separately. TCRdb ran its own pipeline on the public reads, namely fastp trimming at Q25 and MiXCR clone calling, and kept in-frame beta chains. CDR3 protein sequences are deduplicated, and each keeps its most common genes and DNA. These V and J calls are TCRdb output, not the study's own analysis. Within this sample are more than 300,000 distinct CDR3 sequences, with roughly 13% of them counted one time only. Jointly, the top ten make up roughly 20% of the sample.

The sequence was obtained from a man younger than 35 who had mild COVID-19 (a few samples of this study predate the infection). The sample titles of this study are shuffled in the database, so cell type and time point are left out; the donor was told from shared clones. Sequenced sample: PBMCs or a T cell subset sorted from them (not recorded which). The receptor chain draws on TRBV7-2 and TRBJ1-3; too little of a D gene remains to name it. The DNA sequence is as follows: TGTGCCAGCAGCTTGATCCTAGCCTACTCTGGAAACACCATATATTTT. Translated, it gives CASSLILAYSGNTIYF.